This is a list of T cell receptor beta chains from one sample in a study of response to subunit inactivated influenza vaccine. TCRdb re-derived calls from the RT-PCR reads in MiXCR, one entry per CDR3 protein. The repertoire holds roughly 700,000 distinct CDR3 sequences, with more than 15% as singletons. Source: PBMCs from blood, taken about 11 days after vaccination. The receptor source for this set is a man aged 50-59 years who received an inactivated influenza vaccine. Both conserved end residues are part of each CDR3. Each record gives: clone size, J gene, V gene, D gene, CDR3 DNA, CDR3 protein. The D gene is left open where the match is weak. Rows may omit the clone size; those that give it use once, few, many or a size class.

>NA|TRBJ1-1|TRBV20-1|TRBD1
TGCAGTGCTGGGTTACAGGGGAGAAACACTGAAGCTTTCTTT
CSAGLQGRNTEAFF
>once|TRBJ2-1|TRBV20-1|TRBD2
TGCAGTGCTAGAGATCGGGGGGGCCTAGCGAATGAGCAGTTCTTC
CSARDRGGLANEQFF
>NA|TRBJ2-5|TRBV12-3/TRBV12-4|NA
TGTGCCAGCGCCCTGGAGACCCAGTACTTC
CASALETQYF
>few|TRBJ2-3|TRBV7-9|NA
TGTGCCAGCAGCTTAGAGCCCGCAGATACGCAGTATTTT
CASSLEPADTQYF
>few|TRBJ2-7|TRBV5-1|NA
TGCGCCAGCAGTCGAGACACAGGGTGGGGCGAGCAGTACTTC
CASSRDTGWGEQYF
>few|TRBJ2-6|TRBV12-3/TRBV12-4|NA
TGTGCCAGCAGTCCCTCGGGCAGGGCTGGGGCCAACGTCCTGACTTTC
CASSPSGRAGANVLTF
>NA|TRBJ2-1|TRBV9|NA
TGTGCCAGCAGCGGTTTCGGATCGACCTACAATGAGCAGTTCTTC
CASSGFGSTYNEQFF
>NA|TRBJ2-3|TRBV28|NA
TGTGCCAGCAGTTTCGGGGGGCTGACCACAGATACGCAGTATTTT
CASSFGGLTTDTQYF
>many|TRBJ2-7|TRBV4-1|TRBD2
TGCGCCAGCAGCGCCTCAGGACTAGCGGATTACTACGAGCAGTACTTC
CASSASGLADYYEQYF
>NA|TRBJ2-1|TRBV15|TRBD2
TGTGCCACCAGCAGAGGGGCGGGAGGGCCGGGGAATGAGCAGTTCTTC
CATSRGAGGPGNEQFF
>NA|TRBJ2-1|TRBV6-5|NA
TGTGCCAGCAGTTACGAGGGCGCAGGGACCTACAATGAGCAGTTCTTC
CASSYEGAGTYNEQFF
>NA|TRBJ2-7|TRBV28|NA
TGTGCCAGCAGGGGCCTCCGGACCCCCGAAAAGTACTTC
CASRGLRTPEKYF
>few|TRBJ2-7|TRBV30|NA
TGTGCCTGGAGTGCCGGGTTCCTCTACGAGCAGTACTTC
CAWSAGFLYEQYF
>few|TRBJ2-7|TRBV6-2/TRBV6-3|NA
TGTGCCAGCAAAGAAGGGGGGATCTCCTACGAGCAGTACTTC
CASKEGGISYEQYF
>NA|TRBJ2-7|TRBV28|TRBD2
TGTGCCACCAGACTAGCGACTATGTACGAGCAGTACTTC
CATRLATMYEQYF
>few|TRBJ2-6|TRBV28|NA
TGTGCCAGCAGTTTCCGGGGCAACGGGGCCAACGTCCTGACTTTC
CASSFRGNGANVLTF
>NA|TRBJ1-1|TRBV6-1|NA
TGTGCCAGCAGTCCTAGGGGCGGGGAAGGAGCTTTCTTT
CASSPRGGEGAFF
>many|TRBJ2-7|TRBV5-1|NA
TGCGCCAGCACCGTGGACACGCCTGGGGACGAGCAGTACTTC
CASTVDTPGDEQYF
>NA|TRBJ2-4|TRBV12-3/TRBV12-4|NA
TGTGCCAGCAGTTTATACATCGATTTAGCCAAAAACATTCAGTACTTC
CASSLYIDLAKNIQYF
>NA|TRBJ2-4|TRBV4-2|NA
TGTGCCAGCAGCCAAGACAAGTCCCCGGGAGCCAAAAACATTCAGTACTTC
CASSQDKSPGAKNIQYF
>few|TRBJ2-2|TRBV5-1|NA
TGCGCCAGCAGCGCGGGACAGCCGAACACCGGGGAGCTGTTTTTT
CASSAGQPNTGELFF
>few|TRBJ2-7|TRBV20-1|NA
TGCAGTGCCGCAGAAGGTTCCTACGAGCAGTACTTC
CSAAEGSYEQYF
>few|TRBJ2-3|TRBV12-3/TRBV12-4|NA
TGTGCCAGCAGCTTCACAGGGCCCCTAAGCACAGATACGCAGTATTTT
CASSFTGPLSTDTQYF
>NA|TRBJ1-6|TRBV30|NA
TGTGCCGGAGGGGGGTTCCGTTCACCCCTCCACTTT
CAGGGFRSPLHF
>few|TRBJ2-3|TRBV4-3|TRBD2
TGCGCCAGCAGCCAAGCGATCGCTAGCGGGAGTGGAGATACGCAGTATTTT
CASSQAIASGSGDTQYF
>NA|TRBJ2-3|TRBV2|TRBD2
TGTGCCAGCAGCGGTGGGCGGGGGGGCACAGATACGCAGTATTTT
CASSGGRGGTDTQYF
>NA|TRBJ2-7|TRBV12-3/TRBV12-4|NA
TGTGCCAGCAGTTTACTCCGGCTGGGGGAGCAGTACTTC
CASSLLRLGEQYF
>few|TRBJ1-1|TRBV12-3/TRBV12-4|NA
TGTGCCAGCAGACAGGGCCACGGAAACACTGAAGCTTTCTTT
CASRQGHGNTEAFF
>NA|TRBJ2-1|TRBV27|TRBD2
TGTGCCAGCCGCTCTAGCGGGGGGTACTACAATGAGCAGTTCTTC
CASRSSGGYYNEQFF
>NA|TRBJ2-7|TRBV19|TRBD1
TGTGCCAGTAGTCAGGGGGCGGTCTCCTACGAGCAGTACTTC
CASSQGAVSYEQYF
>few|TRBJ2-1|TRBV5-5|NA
TGTGCCAGCAGCTATGACAGGAACAATGAGCAGTTCTTC
CASSYDRNNEQFF
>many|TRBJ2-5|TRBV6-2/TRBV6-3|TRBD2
TGTGCCAGCAGTTACGGTGGACTAGCGGGGGAGACCCAGTACTTC
CASSYGGLAGETQYF
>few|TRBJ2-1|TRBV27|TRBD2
TGTGCCAGCAGTTCCAGCGGGAGGACCTATGAGCAGTTCTTC
CASSSSGRTYEQFF
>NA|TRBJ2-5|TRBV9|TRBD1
TGTGCCAGCAGCGTAGGTCGGACAGGGGGAAAAGAGACCCAGTACTTC
CASSVGRTGGKETQYF
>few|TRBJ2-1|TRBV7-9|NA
TGTGCCAGCAGCTTATGGTGGTCAGGGGGGCACAATGAGCAGTTCTTC
CASSLWWSGGHNEQFF